A single sample is the source of the 22 T cell receptor beta chains below, sequenced in a study of cytomegalovirus exposure and HLA in healthy donors. The PCR used 60 Vbeta and 13 Jbeta primers. The assay was immunoSEQ multiplex PCR, and TCRdb's table has in-frame clones only and misses some. The sample shows 150,000 or so clones, more than 70% of them seen only once. Specimen: PBMCs. These receptors all stem from a woman aged 40 to 49 in good health and CMV-seropositive.

This chain links TRBV4-2 with TRBJ2-3, with D possibly TRBD2 on 6 matching bases. This CDR3 region has 15 residues. With 3 bases removed from V and 1 base from J, the gap between germline ends came to 11 bases. The germline CDR1 and CDR2 sequences are LGHNA and YNFKEQ. For the CDR3, the DNA is TGTGCCAGCAGCCACGCGGGACCCCGCACAGATACGCAGTATTTT. It encodes CASSHAGPRTDTQYF.

This clone was counted between two and nine times. Here the CDR3 reads CASRARGKNTEAFF. The CDR3 DNA is TGTGCCAGCAGGGCCAGGGGGAAGAACACTGAAGCTTTCTTT. This chain links TRBV6-5 with TRBJ1-1, with TRBD1 identical over 7 bases. Germline CDR1 and CDR2: MNHEY and SVGAGI. The CDR3 has 14 amino acids. V was clipped by 6 bases and J by 1 base; unmatched bases: 5.

V is TRBV6-1 and J is TRBJ1-1; the D is unclear. CDR3 size: 10 residues. Germline CDR1 is MNHNS and CDR2 is SASEGT. V was pared by 7 bases and J by 7 bases, with 7 bases between. This CDR3 is CASILVEAFF. The CDR3 DNA follows: TGTGCCAGCATATTAGTTGAAGCTTTCTTT.

The rearrangement uses TRBV7-2 and TRBJ2-1; a possible D gene is TRBD2 (5 bases). Trimming left V 5 bases short and J 0 bases short, with 11 bases between. CDR1 and CDR2 from the germline V gene are SGHTA and FQGNSA. The CDR3 sequence is 15 residues long. CDR3 residues: CASSPRASSYNEQFF. Written as DNA, the CDR3 is TGTGCCAGCAGCCCGCGGGCGAGCTCCTACAATGAGCAGTTCTTC.

The J gene is TRBJ1-1, the V gene TRBV15; 10 positions agree with TRBD1. Germline-derived CDR1 and CDR2 are LNHNV and YYDKDF (reference sequence). The CDR3 spans 15 residues. Trimming cost V 4 bases and J 4 bases; bases outside gene matches: 6. Written as DNA, the CDR3 is TGTGCCACCAGCACCTTGGGACAGGGGTTCACTGAAGCTTTCTTT. It yields the protein CATSTLGQGFTEAFF.

The CDR3 DNA follows: TGTGCCAGCTCGAGTCGAACAGGGGCCCGGGGGAACACCATATATTTT. Its translation is CASSSRTGARGNTIYF. The chain employs TRBV2 and TRBJ1-3; TRBD1 matches 7 bases. Trimming took 8 bases from V and 7 from J; bases not matched to a gene: 17. CDR3 length equals 16 residues. Germline assignment: CDR1 SNHLY and CDR2 FYNNEI.

The chain couples TRBV28 to TRBJ2-2; perhaps TRBD2 as D (5 bases). V dropped 3 bases and J dropped 0 bases, with 8 bases sitting between them. CDR1 and CDR2 (germline): MDHEN, SYDVKM. The CDR3 has 15 residues. CDR3 in DNA: TGTGCCAGCAGTTTCCACGGGGCGAACACCGGGGAGCTGTTTTTT. It translates to CASSFHGANTGELFF.

The chain has TRBV13 and TRBJ1-2; 10 bases are a match to TRBD1. Germline lookup yields CDR1 PRHDT and CDR2 FYEKMQ (reference sequence). V shed 4 bases and J 4 bases; nucleotides not matched to a gene: 6. The CDR3 is 15 residues long. The CDR3 loop reads CASSSKTGGVYGYTF. CDR3 nucleotides: TGTGCCAGCAGCTCTAAGACAGGGGGCGTCTATGGCTACACCTTC.

This rearrangement joins TRBV7-5 to TRBJ2-7; the tabulated D call, TRBD2, remains unverified against the DNA. TRBV7-5 is deemed a pseudogene. This CDR3 has 15 residues. CDR3 DNA: TGTGTCAGGCCCTGGAGGCCGTTCATCAGCTACGAGCAGTACTTC. This codes for CVRPWRPFISYEQYF.

The chain employs TRBV27 and TRBJ1-1; tentatively, D is TRBD1 (5 bases). There are 14 residues in the CDR3. Deletions cut 5 bases from V and 0 bases from J, with 10 bases between. The germline V gene encodes CDR1 MNHEY and CDR2 SMNVEV (reference sequence). This CDR3 reads CASSLRQMNTEAFF. In DNA form, the CDR3 reads TGTGCCAGCAGTCTACGACAGATGAACACTGAAGCTTTCTTT.

The chain combines TRBV28 with TRBJ2-1, with 15 nucleotides matching TRBD2. V gave up 6 bases and J gave up 5 bases; unmatched junction bases: 8. CDR3 length: 17 amino acids. Germline assignment: CDR1 MDHEN and CDR2 SYDVKM. In DNA form, the CDR3 reads TGTGCCAGCAGGGGGACTAGCGGGAGGCCAATTAACAATGAGCAGTTCTTC. Its translation is CASRGTSGRPINNEQFF.

This clone was picked up one time. The chain uses TRBV6-5 and TRBJ2-2, with D maybe TRBD2 (6 bases). The CDR3 is made up of 11 amino acids. V lost 2 bases, J lost 13 bases, and 8 bases lay in between. Looked up from germline, CDR1 is MNHEY and CDR2 is SVGAGI. CDR3 nucleotides: TGTGCCAGCAGTTACGCGGGGTCGCTGTTTTTT. It is translated as CASSYAGSLFF.

The chain has TRBV27 and TRBJ2-7; tentatively, D is TRBD2 (6 bases). V shed 4 bases and J shed 5 bases, with 15 bases lying between them. CDR1 and CDR2 from the germline V gene are MNHEY and SMNVEV (reference sequence). The CDR3 is made up of 14 amino acids. CDR3 in amino acids: CASSSPGERDEQYF. CDR3 nucleotides: TGTGCCAGCAGTTCCCCGGGAGAGCGGGACGAGCAGTACTTC.

The chain employs TRBV19 and TRBJ2-2; the match to TRBD2 covers 7 bases. The J segment lost 7 bases and the V segment lost 6 bases, leaving 17 bases of the junction unmatched. CDR3 length equals 17 residues. Germline loops: CDR1 LNHDA, CDR2 SQIVND (reference sequence). The CDR3 DNA follows: TGTGCCAGTAGCTCACTTCCGGGACTCACTAGCGTCGGGGAGCTGTTTTTT. Its protein product is CASSSLPGLTSVGELFF.

The chain uses TRBV29-1 and TRBJ2-1, with TRBD1 matching 10 bases. The germline gives CDR1 SQVTM, CDR2 ANQGSEA. J was trimmed by 13 bases and V by 3 bases; bases with no gene match: 15. This CDR3 spans 15 amino acids. CDR3 sequence: CSVEGSRDRGSVQFF. The DNA of the CDR3 is TGCAGCGTTGAGGGAAGCCGGGACAGGGGTTCGGTACAGTTCTTC.

This clone appeared once. The V call is TRBV7-9, the J call TRBJ2-2, with 10 bases that match TRBD2. Germline-derived CDR1 and CDR2 are SEHNR and FQNEAQ (reference sequence). This CDR3 comprises 18 residues. V trimming: 5 bases; J trimming: 2 bases; junction bases outside the gene matches: 11. CDR3 protein: CASSRLGLADSNTGELFF. In nucleotides, the CDR3 is TGTGCCAGCAGCCGTCTCGGACTAGCGGACTCTAACACCGGGGAGCTGTTTTTT.

This clone was counted a few times. The J gene is TRBJ2-7, the V gene TRBV5-1; tentatively, D is TRBD2 (6 bases). In germline, CDR1 is SGHRS, CDR2 YFSETQ. The ends were cut back, 4 bases at V and 3 bases at J, with 17 bases in the middle. The CDR3 sequence is 15 residues long. Here the CDR3 reads CASSAGGLFHYEQYF. In DNA form, the CDR3 reads TGCGCCAGCAGCGCCGGGGGACTTTTTCACTACGAGCAGTACTTC.

J is TRBJ1-2 and V is TRBV7-2; D possibly corresponds to TRBD1 (6 bases). V lost 4 bases, J lost 7 bases, and 10 bases lay in between. The CDR3 runs 12 residues. CDR1 is SGHTA, CDR2 FQGNSA, per germline. The CDR3 region has the DNA TGTGCCAGCAGCTGGACAGTTGGTGGCTACACCTTC. Its protein is CASSWTVGGYTF.

Notes on this clone: This CDR3 is also generated by other DNA sequences in the sample. The chain carries TRBV27 and TRBJ1-5, with a weak D call TRBD1 (5 bases). Germline lookup yields CDR1 MNHEY and CDR2 SMNVEV (reference sequence). The V gene lost 3 bases and the J gene lost 4 bases, with 7 bases spanning the gap. This CDR3 comprises 13 residues. The CDR3 nucleotides read TGTGCCAGCAGTTTCGGGGGTAATCAGCCCCAGCATTTT. It encodes CASSFGGNQPQHF.

As regards this clone: This same CDR3 is encoded by further DNA sequences in the sample. V and J are TRBV10-2 and TRBJ2-7; 8 bases line up with TRBD2. Unmatched junction bases numbered 3, after V lost 0 bases and J lost 2 bases. Germline CDR1 is WSHSY and CDR2 is SAAADI. The CDR3 has 15 amino acids. CDR3 in amino acids: CASSESGTRAYEQYF. The CDR3 nucleotides are TGCGCCAGCAGTGAGTCGGGGACTAGGGCCTACGAGCAGTACTTC.

This chain joins TRBV30 and TRBJ1-1; the D gene is possibly TRBD1 (6 bases). The CDR3 extends over 13 amino acids. Germline V gene sequence: CDR1 GTSNPN, CDR2 SVGIG (reference sequence). Deletions cut 0 bases from V and 5 bases from J, with 10 bases between. In DNA, the CDR3 is TGTGCCTGGAGTGTTTACCAGGGGACTGAAGCTTTCTTT. It codes for CAWSVYQGTEAFF.

The chain recombines TRBV2 with TRBJ2-2, with D maybe TRBD2 (5 bases). V shed 5 bases and J shed 7 bases, with 17 bases lying between them. CDR1 and CDR2 from the germline V gene are SNHLY and FYNNEI. The CDR3 is 15 amino acids. The CDR3 region is CASSPDKRGGGELFF. In nucleotides, the CDR3 is TGTGCCAGCAGTCCCGATAAACGGGGTGGCGGGGAGCTGTTTTTT.